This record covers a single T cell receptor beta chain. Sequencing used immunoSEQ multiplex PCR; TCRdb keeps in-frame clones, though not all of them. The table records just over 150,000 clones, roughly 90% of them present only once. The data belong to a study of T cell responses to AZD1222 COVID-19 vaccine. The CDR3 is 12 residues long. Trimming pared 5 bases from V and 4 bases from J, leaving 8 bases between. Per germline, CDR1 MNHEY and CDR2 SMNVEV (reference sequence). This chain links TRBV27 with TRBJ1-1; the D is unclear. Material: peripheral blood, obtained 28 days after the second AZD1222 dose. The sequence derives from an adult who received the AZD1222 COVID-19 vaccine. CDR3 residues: CASSPMITEAFF. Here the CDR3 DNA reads TGTGCCAGCAGTCCTATGATCACTGAAGCTTTCTTT.